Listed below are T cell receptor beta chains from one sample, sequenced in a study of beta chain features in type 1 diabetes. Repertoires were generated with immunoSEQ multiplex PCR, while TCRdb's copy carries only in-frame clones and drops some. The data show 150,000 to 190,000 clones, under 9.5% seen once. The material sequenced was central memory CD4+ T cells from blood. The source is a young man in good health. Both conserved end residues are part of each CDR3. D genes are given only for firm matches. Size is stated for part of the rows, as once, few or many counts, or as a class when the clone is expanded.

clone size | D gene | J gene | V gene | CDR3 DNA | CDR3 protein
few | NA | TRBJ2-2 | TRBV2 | TGTGCCAGCAGTAGAGAGGGCGGGGAGCTGTTTTTT | CASSREGGELFF
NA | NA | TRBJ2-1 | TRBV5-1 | TGCGCCAGCAGCTCGCCCAACTCGGGGGACCTAGGGAATGAGCAGTTCTTC | CASSSPNSGDLGNEQFF
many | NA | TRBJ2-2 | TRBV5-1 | TGCGCCAGCAGTTCGGACACCCCGAACACCGGGGAGCTGTTTTTT | CASSSDTPNTGELFF
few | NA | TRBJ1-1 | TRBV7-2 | TGTGCCAGCAGCCCAACAAAACCAGGGAGGGAAGCTTTCTTT | CASSPTKPGREAFF
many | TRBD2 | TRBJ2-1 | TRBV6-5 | TGTGCCAGCAAGAGCGGGGGAAGTACTGTCTATGAGCAGTTCTTC | CASKSGGSTVYEQFF
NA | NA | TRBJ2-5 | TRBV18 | TGTGCCAGCTCACCTTCAGGGACTCAAGAGACCCAGTACTTC | CASSPSGTQETQYF
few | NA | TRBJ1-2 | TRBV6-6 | TGTGCCAGCAGACTACAGGGATCCTATGGCTACACCTTC | CASRLQGSYGYTF
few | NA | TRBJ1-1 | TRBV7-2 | TGTGCCAGCAGCTTATCGGGGGGACTGAACACTGAAGCTTTCTTT | CASSLSGGLNTEAFF
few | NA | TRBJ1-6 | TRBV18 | TGTGCCAGCTCACCTCAGGGGTCCTATAATTCACCCCTCCACTTT | CASSPQGSYNSPLHF
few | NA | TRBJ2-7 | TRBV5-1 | TGCGCCAGCAGCTTGGTTGAACAGGGCATTCCTACGAGTCAGTACTTC | CASSLVEQGIPTSQYF
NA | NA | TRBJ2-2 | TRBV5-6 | TGTGCCAGCAGCTTGTTATCCGGGGCGAACACCGGGGAGCTGTTTTTT | CASSLLSGANTGELFF
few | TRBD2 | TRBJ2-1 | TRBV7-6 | TGTGCCAGCAGCTTAGCGGCTAGCGGGGGGGCCGCGGGAAATGAGCAGTTCTTC | CASSLAASGGAAGNEQFF
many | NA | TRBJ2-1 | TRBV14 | TGTGCCAGCAGCCCCGGGACATTCTCCTACAATGAGCAGTTCTTC | CASSPGTFSYNEQFF
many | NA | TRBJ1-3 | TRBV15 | TGTGCCACCAGCAGAAGGGGAGGCGGAAACACCATATATTTT | CATSRRGGGNTIYF
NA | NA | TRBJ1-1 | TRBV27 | TGTGCCAGCAGTTTACGGCGGGGGTGGGAGGCTTTCTTT | CASSLRRGWEAFF
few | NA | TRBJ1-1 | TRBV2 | TGTGCCAGCAGTGACAGGGGCTGGGGCACTGAAGCTTTCTTT | CASSDRGWGTEAFF
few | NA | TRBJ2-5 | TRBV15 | TGTGCCACCAGCAGAGGGGACTCCGGGCGCGGGGAGACCCAGTACTTC | CATSRGDSGRGETQYF
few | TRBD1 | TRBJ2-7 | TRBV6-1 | TGTGCCAGCAGTCTGCGGACAGGGGCGTACGAGCAGTACTTC | CASSLRTGAYEQYF
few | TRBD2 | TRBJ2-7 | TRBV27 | TGTGCCACCGGGACTAGCGGGAACCACGAGCAGTACTTC | CATGTSGNHEQYF
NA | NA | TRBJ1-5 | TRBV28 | TGTGCCAGTGAGGGCGGGGGGGCCCATCAGCCCCAGCATTTT | CASEGGGAHQPQHF
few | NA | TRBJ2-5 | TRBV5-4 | TGCGCCAGCAGCCAAGATCTTTCCCTCCAGGGAGAGACCCAGTACTTC | CASSQDLSLQGETQYF
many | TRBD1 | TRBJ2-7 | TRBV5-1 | TGCGCCAGCAGCGCGGGACAGGTTGAGGACGAGCAGTACTTC | CASSAGQVEDEQYF
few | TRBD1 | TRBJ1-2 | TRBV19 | TGTGCCAGTACCGGGGACAGGGAGGCCTATGGCTACACCTTC | CASTGDREAYGYTF
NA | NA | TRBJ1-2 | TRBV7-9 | TGTGCCAGCAGCTTTGATTATGCAGGGGCTGGCTACACCTTC | CASSFDYAGAGYTF
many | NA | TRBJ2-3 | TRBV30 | TGTGCCTGGACCCACGGAGCGGGTTCAGATACGCAGTATTTT | CAWTHGAGSDTQYF
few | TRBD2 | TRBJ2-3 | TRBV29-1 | TGCAGCGTTGTTGGCAGCGGGGCACCTACGCAGTATTTT | CSVVGSGAPTQYF
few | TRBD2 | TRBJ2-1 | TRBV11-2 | TGTGCCAGCAGCTTAGTGATACTAGCGGGCAACAATGAGCAGTTCTTC | CASSLVILAGNNEQFF
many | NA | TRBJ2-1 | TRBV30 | TGTGCCTGGACCATAAGCCTTGAGCAGTTCTTC | CAWTISLEQFF
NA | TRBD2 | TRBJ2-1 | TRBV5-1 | TGCGCCAGCAGCACACGACGCGGGAGTATCGATGAGCAGTTCTTC | CASSTRRGSIDEQFF
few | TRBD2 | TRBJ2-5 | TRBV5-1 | TGCGCCAGCAGCCTCAGCGGGAGGGGTATTGAAGAGACCCAGTACTTC | CASSLSGRGIEETQYF
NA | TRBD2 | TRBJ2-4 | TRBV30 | TGTGCCTGGAGTGTAGCGGGGGCCGACATTCAGTACTTC | CAWSVAGADIQYF
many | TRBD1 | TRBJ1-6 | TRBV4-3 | TGCGCCAGCAGCCAAGTGATTGGGACAGGGGGCCTTGGGTCACCCCTCCACTTT | CASSQVIGTGGLGSPLHF
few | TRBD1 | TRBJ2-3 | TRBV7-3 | TGTGCCAGCAGACGACAGGGGCTGAGCACAGATACGCAGTATTTT | CASRRQGLSTDTQYF
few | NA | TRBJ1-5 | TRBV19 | TGTGCCAGCCGAGGAAGCAATCAGCCCCAGCATTTT | CASRGSNQPQHF
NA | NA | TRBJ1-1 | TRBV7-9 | TGTGCCAGCAGCTTCGGGTCGGGGAACACTGAAGCTTTCTTT | CASSFGSGNTEAFF
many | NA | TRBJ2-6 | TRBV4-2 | TGTGCCAGCAGCCAAGGAGGACAATCCCGCTCTGGGGCCAACGTCCTGACTTTC | CASSQGGQSRSGANVLTF
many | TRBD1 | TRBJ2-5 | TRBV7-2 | TGTGCCAGCAGCTCCCGACAGGGTCGAGAGACCCAGTACTTC | CASSSRQGRETQYF
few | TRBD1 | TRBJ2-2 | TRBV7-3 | TGTGCCAGCAGCTTAGGGGGACAGGGAAACACCGGGGAGCTGTTTTTT | CASSLGGQGNTGELFF
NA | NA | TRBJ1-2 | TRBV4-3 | TGCGCCAGCAGCCCCGGAGGGTATGGCTACACCTTC | CASSPGGYGYTF
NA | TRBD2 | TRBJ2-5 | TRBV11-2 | TGTGCCAGCAGCTTCGCTAGCGGGAAGGGAGAGACCCAGTACTTC | CASSFASGKGETQYF